The 3 T cell receptor beta chains below all came from one sample that was sequenced in a study of T-cell memory formation after mild COVID-19. One entry per CDR3 protein results from TCRdb running MiXCR on the 5' RACE reads. The sample consists of around 250,000 distinct CDR3 sequences, approximately 9% of them appearing once. Sequenced input: PBMCs or a T cell subset sorted from them (not recorded which). The source of these receptors is a man younger than 30 who had mild COVID-19 (a few samples of this study predate the infection). Cell type and time point are not known.

The gene calls are TRBV20-1 and TRBJ2-7; D remains unclear. Trimming stripped 1 base from V and 6 bases from J, with 19 bases between. Germline V CDR1 and CDR2: DFQATT, SNEGSKA (reference sequence). CDR3 length equals 15 residues. The CDR3, as DNA: TGCAGTGCTAGAGTGGATTCTATACGCCTAACCGAGCAGTACTTC. It codes for CSARVDSIRLTEQYF.

This chain connects TRBV9 to TRBJ2-2, with 13 positions matching TRBD2. The length of the CDR3 is 16 residues. V lost 0 bases, J lost 6 bases, and 2 bases stayed unmatched. Germline V gene sequence: CDR1 SGDLS, CDR2 YYNGEE. In DNA form, the CDR3 reads TGTGCCAGCAGCGTAGATACTAGCGGGGGGGCCGGGGAGCTGTTTTTT. Its protein product is CASSVDTSGGAGELFF.

This clonotype was picked up a small number of times. The chain combines TRBV10-2 with TRBJ2-7; D assignment may be TRBD1 or TRBD2 (5 bases each). The CDR3 length is 13 residues. Trimming removed 6 bases at V and 4 bases at J, with 13 bases between. Germline V CDR1 and CDR2: WSHSY, SAAADI. CDR3 sequence: CASRGTDSYEQYF. The CDR3 DNA is TGCGCCAGCAGGGGGACGGATTCGTACGAGCAGTACTTC.